These 8 T cell receptor beta chains were sequenced from one sample in a study of long-term antiretroviral therapy in people with HIV. This was the immunoSEQ v3.0 assay at survey level. Produced via immunoSEQ multiplex PCR; TCRdb's table is partial and in-frame only. In the table there are tens of thousands of clones, roughly 88% of which are singletons. The input for sequencing was unsorted PBMCs, taken 2.2 years after starting antiretroviral therapy. These receptors originate from a young man with HIV.

This sequence joins TRBV4-2 and TRBJ1-4; weak D call: TRBD1 (5 bases). Per the germline V gene, CDR1 is LGHNA and CDR2 is YNFKEQ. CDR3 size: 17 residues. Trimming took off 4 bases at V and 1 base at J, with 16 bases between the two ends. CDR3 sequence (DNA): TGTGCCAGCAGCCTACGACAGACCGTTCTAACTAATGAAAAACTGTTTTTT. This gives the protein CASSLRQTVLTNEKLFF.

The chain has TRBV9 and TRBJ1-3; D gene uncertain. From germline, CDR1 is SGDLS and CDR2 YYNGEE. The CDR3 extends over 15 amino acids. V was pared by 0 bases and J by 4 bases, with 11 bases between. CDR3: CASSVGVGGGNTIYF. The CDR3 DNA reads TGTGCCAGCAGCGTAGGTGTTGGTGGAGGAAACACCATATATTTT.

Here the CDR3 DNA reads TGTGCCAGCAGTGAAATGGCAGGGGGCCCCTACGAGCAGTACTTC. It codes for CASSEMAGGPYEQYF. The chain links TRBV2 to TRBJ2-7, with TRBD1 identical over 8 bases. The germline CDR1 and CDR2 sequences are SNHLY and FYNNEI. The CDR3 runs 15 residues. Trimming took 2 bases from V and 2 from J; bases not matched to a gene: 5. The full variable domain, in which reference TRBV2 and TRBJ2-7 provide the parts outside the CDR3, is EPEVTQTPSHQVTQMGQEVILRCVPISNHLYFYWYRQILGQKVEFLVSFYNNEISEKSEIFDDQFSVERPDGSNFTLKIRSTKLEDSAMYFCASSEMAGGPYEQYFGPGTRLTVT.

This clone has just one count. The chain joins TRBV19 to TRBJ1-5; D not resolved. The germline CDR1 and CDR2 sequences are LNHDA and SQIVND (reference sequence). V lost 6 bases and J 0 bases, leaving 15 bases between the germline ends. CDR3 length: 16 residues. The DNA of the CDR3 is TGTGCCAGTAGCCTAATGGGAGGATATAGCAATCAGCCCCAGCATTTT. Protein: CASSLMGGYSNQPQHF.

This clone was counted once. The CDR3 sequence is CATSRVGREAFF. The CDR3 nucleotides are TGTGCCACCAGCAGAGTGGGGAGAGAAGCTTTCTTT. The V gene is TRBV15, the J gene TRBJ1-1, with unresolved D. In germline, CDR1 is LNHNV, CDR2 YYDKDF (reference sequence). V lost 1 base, J lost 8 bases, and 8 bases lay in between. The CDR3 has 12 amino acids.

This chain uses TRBV7-3 with TRBJ2-1, with 7 nucleotides matching TRBD2. V was clipped by 5 bases and J by 4 bases; unmatched bases: 8. Germline CDR1 and CDR2: SGHTA and FQGTGA. CDR3 length equals 15 residues. The CDR3 bases are TGTGCCAGCAGCCCCGGGACTACAAGTTACAATGAGCAGTTCTTC. This gives the protein CASSPGTTSYNEQFF.

The genes are TRBV4-2 and TRBJ1-5; D is unclear. Trimming removed 3 bases at V and 1 base at J, with 4 bases between. Germline CDR1 is LGHNA and CDR2 is YNFKEQ. The CDR3 contains 13 residues. The CDR3 loop is CASSQESNQPQHF. DNA of the CDR3: TGTGCCAGCAGCCAGGAGAGCAATCAGCCCCAGCATTTT.

The count of this clone is one. This chain links TRBV6-5 with TRBJ1-1; D is ambiguous. CDR1 and CDR2 from the germline V gene are MNHEY and SVGAGI. Trimming took off 0 bases at V and 1 base at J, with 6 bases between the two ends. The CDR3 contains 14 residues. CDR3 in DNA: TGTGCCAGCAGTTACTCAAGAGGGAACACTGAAGCTTTCTTT. Its translation: CASSYSRGNTEAFF.